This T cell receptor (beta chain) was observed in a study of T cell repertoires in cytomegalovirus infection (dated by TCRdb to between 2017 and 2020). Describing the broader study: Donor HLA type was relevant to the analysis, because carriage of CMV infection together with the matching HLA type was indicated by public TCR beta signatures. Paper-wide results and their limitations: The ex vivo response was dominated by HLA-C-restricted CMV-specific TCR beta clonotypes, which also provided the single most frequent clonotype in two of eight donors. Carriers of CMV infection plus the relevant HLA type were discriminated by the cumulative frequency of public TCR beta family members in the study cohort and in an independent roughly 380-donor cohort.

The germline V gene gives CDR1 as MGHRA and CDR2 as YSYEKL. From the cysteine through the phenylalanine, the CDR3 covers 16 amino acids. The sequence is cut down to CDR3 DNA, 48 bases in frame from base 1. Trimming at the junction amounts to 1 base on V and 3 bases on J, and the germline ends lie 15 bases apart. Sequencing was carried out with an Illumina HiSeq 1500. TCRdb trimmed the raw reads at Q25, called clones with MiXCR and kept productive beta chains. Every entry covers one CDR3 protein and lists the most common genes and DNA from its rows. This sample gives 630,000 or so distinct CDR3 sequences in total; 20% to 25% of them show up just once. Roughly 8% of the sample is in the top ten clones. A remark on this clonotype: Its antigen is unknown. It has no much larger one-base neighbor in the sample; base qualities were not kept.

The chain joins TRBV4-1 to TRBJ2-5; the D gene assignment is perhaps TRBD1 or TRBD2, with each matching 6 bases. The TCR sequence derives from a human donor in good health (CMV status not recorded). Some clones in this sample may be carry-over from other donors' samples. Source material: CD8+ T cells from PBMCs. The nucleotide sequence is TGCGCCAGCAGCCAAGTCCCGGGGGCAGGGGAAGAGACCCAGTACTTC. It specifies CASSQVPGAGEETQYF.